The 6 T cell receptor beta chains reported below all come from one sample, sequenced in a study of cytomegalovirus exposure and HLA in healthy donors. Amplification used 60 Vbeta primers and 13 Jbeta primers. Clones were read by immunoSEQ multiplex PCR, and TCRdb kept only the in-frame ones, dropping some. The sample yields 140,000 or so clones, around four fifths seen once. Sample: PBMCs. The receptors were sampled from a female donor in good health and CMV-seronegative.

About this clone: The sample holds other DNA sequences that translate to the same CDR3. V gene TRBV5-4 combines with J gene TRBJ1-1, with no clear D. CDR3 size: 13 residues. Per germline, CDR1 SGHNT and CDR2 YYREEE (reference sequence). Trimming stripped 0 bases from V and 4 bases from J, with 7 bases between. In DNA, the CDR3 is TGTGCCAGCAGCTTGGGCAGAGGCACTGAAGCTTTCTTT. Protein: CASSLGRGTEAFF.

The V gene is TRBV5-1, the J gene TRBJ2-7, with TRBD2 matching 14 bases. Germline-derived CDR1 and CDR2 are SGHRS and YFSETQ. This CDR3 region has 16 residues. The trim removed 0 bases at V and 8 bases at J, leaving 7 bases unmatched. The CDR3 DNA sequence: TGCGCCAGCAGCTTGGCGGGGACTAGCGGGAGTCGACAGCAGTACTTC. Translating it yields CASSLAGTSGSRQQYF. The full variable domain, completed using reference TRBV5-1 and TRBJ2-7, is KAGVTQTPRYLIKTRGQQVTLSCSPISGHRSVSWYQQTPGQGLQFLFEYFSETQRNKGNFPGRFSGRQFSNSRSEMNVSTLELGDSALYLCASSLAGTSGSRQQYFGPGTRLTVT.

This chain joins TRBV18 and TRBJ2-7, with a tentative D call TRBD2 (6 bases). V was clipped by 3 bases and J by 6 bases, with 18 bases between them. This CDR3 is built from 15 residues. CDR1 is KGHSH, CDR2 LQKENI, per germline. CDR3 region: CASSPLAGTLGEQYF. The CDR3 DNA reads TGTGCCAGCTCACCGCTGGCGGGAACGTTAGGCGAGCAGTACTTC.

This clone was detected only once. This chain uses TRBV5-5 with TRBJ2-5; 8 positions agree with TRBD1. CDR3 size: 16 residues. Germline V CDR1 and CDR2: SGHKS, YYEKEE (reference sequence). Germline trimming cut 0 bases from V and 2 bases from J; bases unmatched to any gene: 6. CDR3 sequence (DNA): TGTGCCAGCAGCTTGGCCCTAAGGACAGGGCAAGAGACCCAGTACTTC. Its translation: CASSLALRTGQETQYF.

The V gene is TRBV6-1, the J gene TRBJ1-1; 10 positions agree with TRBD1. With V trimmed by 6 bases and J by 1 base, 5 bases remained unmatched. Germline CDR1 is MNHNS and CDR2 is SASEGT. This CDR3 spans 15 amino acids. In DNA, the CDR3 is TGTGCCAGCAGCCGGGACAGGGGCCGGAACACTGAAGCTTTCTTT. Translated, it gives CASSRDRGRNTEAFF.

The V gene is TRBV28, the J gene TRBJ1-1; TRBD1 aligns across 7 bases. V gave up 4 bases and J gave up 7 bases; unmatched junction bases: 9. Germline loops: CDR1 MDHEN, CDR2 SYDVKM. This CDR3 is 14 amino acids long. CDR3 in amino acids: CASSSIPDRIEAFF. The CDR3 coding sequence is TGTGCCAGCAGTTCCATACCGGACAGGATTGAAGCTTTCTTT.